This entry is about one T cell receptor (beta chain). Template material for TCR beta VDJ and CDR3 profiling consisted of genomic DNA. Each CDR3 protein is one row after TCRdb ran MiXCR on the reads. The sample lists under 200,000 distinct CDR3 sequences; just under 65% were seen once. The data were taken from a study of CD8+CD57+ T cells in acquired aplastic anemia. The V segment lost 0 bases and the J segment 5 bases; nucleotides outside the gene matches: 11. The germline gives CDR1 SGHRS, CDR2 YFSETQ. The CDR3 consists of 19 residues. V usage is TRBV5-1 and J usage is TRBJ2-3; TRBD2 agrees at 14 bases. The TCR was taken from a human donor in good health. The sequencing sample was made of sorted CD4+, CD8+, or CD8+CD57+ T cells (not recorded which) from PBMCs. CDR3 protein: CASSLGRLTSGGAIDTQYF. In DNA, the CDR3 is TGCGCCAGCAGCTTGGGACGGCTGACTAGCGGGGGGGCCATAGATACGCAGTATTTT.